This paragraph covers one T cell receptor beta chain sequence. The antigen is unknown. The authors used about 3,500 ng of total RNA per TCR library. TCRdb derives one entry per CDR3 protein from the 5' RACE reads, leaving out DNA. The sample's table shows 200,000 to 250,000 distinct CDR3 sequences. The data are from a study of monozygotic twins with inflammatory bowel disease. Findings of the study overall: Healthy co-twins, by inverse Simpson, had higher TCRbeta diversity than their siblings with IBD. Concordance status among twins (concordant versus discordant) showed no link to repertoire similarity, possibly from limited power. Healthy twins showed more clonotype sharing with others than IBD patients, especially patients with disease activity.

CDR3 length equals 15 residues. The germline V gene encodes CDR1 DFQATT and CDR2 SNEGSKA (reference sequence). The specimen sequenced was blood. The source is a human donor with ulcerative colitis or Crohn's disease, or a healthy co-twin of an affected twin (not recorded which). This sequence joins TRBV20-1 and TRBJ2-6. The CDR3 is CSATQQGSGANVLTF.